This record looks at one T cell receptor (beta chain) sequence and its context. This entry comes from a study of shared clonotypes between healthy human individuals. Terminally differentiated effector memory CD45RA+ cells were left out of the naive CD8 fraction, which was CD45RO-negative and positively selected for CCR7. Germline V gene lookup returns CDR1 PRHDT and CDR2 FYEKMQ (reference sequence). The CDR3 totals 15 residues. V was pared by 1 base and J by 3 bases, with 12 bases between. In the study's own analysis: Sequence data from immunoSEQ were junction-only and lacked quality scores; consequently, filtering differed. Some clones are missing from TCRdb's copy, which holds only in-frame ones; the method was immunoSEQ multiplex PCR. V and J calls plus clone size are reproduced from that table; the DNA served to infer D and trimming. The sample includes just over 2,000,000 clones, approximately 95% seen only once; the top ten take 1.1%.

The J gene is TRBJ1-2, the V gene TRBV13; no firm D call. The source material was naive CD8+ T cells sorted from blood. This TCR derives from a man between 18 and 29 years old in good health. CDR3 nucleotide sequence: TGTGCCAGCAGCTTAGAGGTCAGGCCCGACTATGGCTACACCTTC. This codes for CASSLEVRPDYGYTF.